The clone carrying this T cell receptor (beta chain) was counted at least ten times. This sample was included in a study of T-cell memory formation after mild COVID-19. A single record per CDR3 protein comes from TCRdb applying MiXCR to the 5' RACE reads. In the table there are approximately 350,000 distinct CDR3 sequences, around 30% of which are singletons. Trimming stripped 3 bases from V and 3 bases from J, with 14 bases between. The CDR3 is 16 residues long. CDR1 is SEHNR, CDR2 FQNEAQ, per germline (reference sequence). The sample comprised PBMCs or a T cell subset sorted from them (not recorded which). The J gene is TRBJ1-4, the V gene TRBV7-9; D might be TRBD1 (5 bases). This receptor was obtained from an adult woman who had mild COVID-19 (a few samples of this study predate the infection). Cell type and time point are not known. This CDR3 is CASSFSASGSNEKLFF. The CDR3, as DNA: TGTGCCAGCAGCTTTTCGGCCTCAGGGTCTAATGAAAAACTGTTTTTT.